This entry features one T cell receptor (beta chain) sequence. This sample was included in a study of cytomegalovirus exposure and HLA in healthy donors. About the research overall: Ancestry clustering placed more than 65% of approximately 420 genotyped donors in the Caucasian-associated cluster.

PCR primers comprised 60 Vbeta and 13 Jbeta primers. Repertoires were generated with immunoSEQ multiplex PCR, while TCRdb's copy carries only in-frame clones and drops some. The table has 45,000 to 65,000 clones, approximately 70% seen once. This sequence originates from a woman in her forties or fifties in good health and CMV-seropositive. Sequencing input: PBMCs.

CDR3 nucleotide sequence: TGTGCCACGCTAAAGTTCAGGCCTTATAGCAATCAGCCCCAGCATTTT. This sequence encodes CATLKFRPYSNQPQHF. V gene TRBV11-3 combines with J gene TRBJ1-5; D not certain. The CDR3 sequence is 16 residues long. The V gene's germline CDR1 is SGHNT and CDR2 YENEEA. Trimming pared 10 bases from V and 0 bases from J, leaving 19 bases between. Combining the CDR3 with reference TRBV11-3 and TRBJ1-5 gives the whole variable domain EAGVVQSPRYKIIEKKQPVAFWCNPISGHNTLYWYLQNLGQGPELLIRYENEEAVDDSQLPKDRFSAERLKGVDSTLKIQPAELGDSAVYLCATLKFRPYSNQPQHFGDGTRLSIL.